These T cell receptor beta chains were read from a single sample in a study of PD-L1 blockade in urothelial cancer. Clones were read by immunoSEQ multiplex PCR, and TCRdb kept only the in-frame ones, dropping some. The sample has under 40,000 clones; roughly 87% are singletons. Sequenced material: PBMCs, taken around atezolizumab (anti-PD-L1) treatment. These receptor sequences come from a man of 80 years or more with urothelial cancer. Each CDR3 is given with its conserved first and last residue. A D gene is named only where the DNA matches it firmly. The size field is filled for only some rows; it gives once, few, many or a size class.

DNA: TGTGCCAGCAGTGATCCGGGACTGTTTATCTACGAGCAGTACTTC
CDR3: CASSDPGLFIYEQYF
D: NA
J: TRBJ2-7
V: TRBV2
size: once

DNA: TGTGCCAGCAGCTTGGGGGCTAGCGGGGCCCAAGAGACCCAGTACTTC
CDR3: CASSLGASGAQETQYF
D: TRBD2
J: TRBJ2-5
V: TRBV5-5
size: NA

DNA: TGTGCCAGCAGCCCCCGGGCGGGAGAGCCCTCAAAAGAGACCCAGTACTTC
CDR3: CASSPRAGEPSKETQYF
D: TRBD2
J: TRBJ2-5
V: TRBV14
size: once

DNA: TGTGCCAGCAGCTTGATAGGAGGCACGCAGTATTTT
CDR3: CASSLIGGTQYF
D: NA
J: TRBJ2-3
V: TRBV5-6
size: NA

DNA: TGTGCCAGTAGTACCCGTACAGGGTACAATCAGCCCCAGCATTTT
CDR3: CASSTRTGYNQPQHF
D: NA
J: TRBJ1-5
V: TRBV19
size: NA

DNA: TGCAGTGCCAGTTACGAGCAGTACTTC
CDR3: CSASYEQYF
D: NA
J: TRBJ2-7
V: TRBV20-1
size: NA

DNA: TGTGCCAGCAGTCAACAGGGGGCGTTTGGCTACACCTTC
CDR3: CASSQQGAFGYTF
D: TRBD1
J: TRBJ1-2
V: TRBV7-9
size: few

DNA: TGTGCCAGCAGCTTGGGGCTGGCGGGTTCCTCCTACGAGCAGTACTTC
CDR3: CASSLGLAGSSYEQYF
D: NA
J: TRBJ2-7
V: TRBV5-4
size: NA

DNA: TGTGCCAGCAGCCCCCGAGGAGGGAGGGAAGGAAACATTCAGTACTTC
CDR3: CASSPRGGREGNIQYF
D: TRBD2
J: TRBJ2-4
V: TRBV7-6
size: NA

DNA: TGTGCCTGGAAGGAATTAGCGGCAAGGGGTCATGAGCAGTTCTTC
CDR3: CAWKELAARGHEQFF
D: NA
J: TRBJ2-1
V: TRBV30
size: NA

DNA: TGTGCCAGCAGCTTCCCCCGCACCGGGGAGCTGTTTTTT
CDR3: CASSFPRTGELFF
D: NA
J: TRBJ2-2
V: TRBV5-5
size: NA

DNA: TGCGCCAGCAGTGAGCGGAGGTCAGCAGAGACCCAGTACTTC
CDR3: CASSERRSAETQYF
D: NA
J: TRBJ2-5
V: TRBV10-1
size: NA

DNA: TGTGCCAGCAGTTCCCTCGGTGGTGTGAACACCGGGGAGCTGTTTTTT
CDR3: CASSSLGGVNTGELFF
D: NA
J: TRBJ2-2
V: TRBV6-5
size: NA

DNA: TGTGCCAGCTCCCCCCGGGACAGGGGGAACACCGGGGAGCTGTTTTTT
CDR3: CASSPRDRGNTGELFF
D: TRBD1
J: TRBJ2-2
V: TRBV18
size: NA

DNA: TGTGCCAGCAGTTTAAGGCTGAGGGAGCAGTACTTC
CDR3: CASSLRLREQYF
D: NA
J: TRBJ2-7
V: TRBV28
size: NA

DNA: TGCAGCGTTGAAGAGGAGCAGGGAACCCGCTACACCTTC
CDR3: CSVEEEQGTRYTF
D: NA
J: TRBJ1-2
V: TRBV29-1
size: NA

DNA: TGTGCCAGCAGCGGATTGGGGGCGAAGGACGGTGAAGCTTTCTTT
CDR3: CASSGLGAKDGEAFF
D: NA
J: TRBJ1-1
V: TRBV5-6
size: NA

DNA: TGTGCCAGCAGCTTATGGAGGGGCAGCACAGATACGCAGTATTTT
CDR3: CASSLWRGSTDTQYF
D: NA
J: TRBJ2-3
V: TRBV7-2
size: NA

DNA: TGTGCCAGCTCACCCCGAGAAACAGGAGTCTGGGAGCTGTTTTTT
CDR3: CASSPRETGVWELFF
D: NA
J: TRBJ2-2
V: TRBV18
size: NA

DNA: TGTGCCAGCAGTGTCCGACAGGGGCAAGAGACCCAGTACTTC
CDR3: CASSVRQGQETQYF
D: TRBD1
J: TRBJ2-5
V: TRBV28
size: NA

DNA: TGTGCCAGCAGCAGGTTGGGGAGAACGGGGGAAAAACTGTTTTTT
CDR3: CASSRLGRTGEKLFF
D: NA
J: TRBJ1-4
V: TRBV5-8
size: NA

DNA: TGTGCCAGCTCACCACCTGGCGGTTATGGCTACACCTTC
CDR3: CASSPPGGYGYTF
D: NA
J: TRBJ1-2
V: TRBV18
size: NA